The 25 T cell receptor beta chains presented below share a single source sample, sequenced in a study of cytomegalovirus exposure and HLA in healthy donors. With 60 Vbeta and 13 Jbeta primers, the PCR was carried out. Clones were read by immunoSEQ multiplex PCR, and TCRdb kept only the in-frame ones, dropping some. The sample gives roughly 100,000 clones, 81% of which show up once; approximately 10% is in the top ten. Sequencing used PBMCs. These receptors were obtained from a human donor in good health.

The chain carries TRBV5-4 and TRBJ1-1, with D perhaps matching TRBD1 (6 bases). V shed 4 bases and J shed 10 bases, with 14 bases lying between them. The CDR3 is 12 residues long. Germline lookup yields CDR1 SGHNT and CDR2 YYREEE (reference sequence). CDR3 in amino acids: CASSRGGDGAFF. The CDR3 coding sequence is TGTGCCAGCAGCCGAGGGGGTGACGGAGCTTTCTTT. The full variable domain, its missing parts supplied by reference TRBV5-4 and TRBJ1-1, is ETGVTQSPTHLIKTRGQQVTLRCSSQSGHNTVSWYQQALGQGPQFIFQYYREEENGRGNFPPRFSGLQFPNYSSELNVNALELDDSALYLCASSRGGDGAFFGQGTRLTVV.

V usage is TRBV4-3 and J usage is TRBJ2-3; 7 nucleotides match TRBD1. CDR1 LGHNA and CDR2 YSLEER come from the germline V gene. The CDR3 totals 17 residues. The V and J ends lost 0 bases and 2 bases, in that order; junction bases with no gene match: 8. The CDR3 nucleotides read TGCGCCAGCAGCCAAGACTGGGGACAGACGTACACAGATACGCAGTATTTT. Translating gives CASSQDWGQTYTDTQYF.

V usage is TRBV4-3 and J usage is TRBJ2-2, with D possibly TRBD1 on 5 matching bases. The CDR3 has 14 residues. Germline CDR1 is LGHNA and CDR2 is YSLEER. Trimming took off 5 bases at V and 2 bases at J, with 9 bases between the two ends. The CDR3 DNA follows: TGCGCCAGCAGCAGGGGATTTAACACCGGGGAGCTGTTTTTT. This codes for CASSRGFNTGELFF.

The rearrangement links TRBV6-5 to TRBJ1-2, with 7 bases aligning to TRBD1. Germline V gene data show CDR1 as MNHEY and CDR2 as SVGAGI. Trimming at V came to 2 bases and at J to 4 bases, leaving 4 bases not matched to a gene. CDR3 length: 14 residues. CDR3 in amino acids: CASSYGAGGYGYTF. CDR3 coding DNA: TGTGCCAGCAGTTACGGGGCAGGGGGCTATGGCTACACCTTC.

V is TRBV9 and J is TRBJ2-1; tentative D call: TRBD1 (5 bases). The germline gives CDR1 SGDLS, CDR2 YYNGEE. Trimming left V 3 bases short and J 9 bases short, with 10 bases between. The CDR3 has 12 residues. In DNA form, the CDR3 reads TGTGCCAGCAGCGCCAGGGAAAGTGAGCAGTTCTTC. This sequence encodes CASSARESEQFF.

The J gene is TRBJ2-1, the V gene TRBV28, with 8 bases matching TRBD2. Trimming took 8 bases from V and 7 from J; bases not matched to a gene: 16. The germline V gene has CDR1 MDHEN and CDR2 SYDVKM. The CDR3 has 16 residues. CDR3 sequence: CASSRTGTRTSNEQFF. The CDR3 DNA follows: TGTGCCAGCTCCCGCACAGGGACTAGAACAAGTAATGAGCAGTTCTTC.

The CDR3 spells CASSPNQGWDQPQHF. Here the CDR3 DNA reads TGTGCCAGTTCCCCCAATCAGGGATGGGATCAGCCCCAGCATTTT. The chain joins TRBV19 to TRBJ1-5; weak D call: TRBD1 (5 bases). The ends were cut back, 8 bases at V and 5 bases at J, with 19 bases in the middle. From germline, CDR1 is LNHDA and CDR2 SQIVND (reference sequence). This CDR3 region has 15 residues.

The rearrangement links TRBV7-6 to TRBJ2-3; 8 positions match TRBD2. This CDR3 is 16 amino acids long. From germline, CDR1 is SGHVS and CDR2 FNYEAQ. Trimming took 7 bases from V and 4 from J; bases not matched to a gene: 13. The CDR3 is CASTSNGGAEADTQYF. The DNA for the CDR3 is TGTGCCAGCACCTCCAACGGGGGGGCGGAAGCAGATACGCAGTATTTT.

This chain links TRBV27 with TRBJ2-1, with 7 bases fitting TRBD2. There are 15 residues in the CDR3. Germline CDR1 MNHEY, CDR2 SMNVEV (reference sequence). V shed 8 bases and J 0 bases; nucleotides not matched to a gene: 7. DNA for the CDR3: TGTGCCAGCCAAGACGGGGGGAGCTCCTACAATGAGCAGTTCTTC. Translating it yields CASQDGGSSYNEQFF.

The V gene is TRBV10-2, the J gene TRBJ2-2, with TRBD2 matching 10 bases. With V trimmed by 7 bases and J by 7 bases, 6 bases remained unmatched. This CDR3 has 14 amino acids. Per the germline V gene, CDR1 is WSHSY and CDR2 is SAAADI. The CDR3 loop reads CASKGLASGGELFF. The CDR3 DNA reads TGCGCCAGCAAGGGACTAGCGTCGGGCGGGGAGCTGTTTTTT.

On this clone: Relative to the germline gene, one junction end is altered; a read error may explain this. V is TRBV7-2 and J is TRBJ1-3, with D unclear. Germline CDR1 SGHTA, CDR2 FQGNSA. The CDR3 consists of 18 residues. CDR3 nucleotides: TGTGCCAGCAGCTTAGCTTCAGCGAATTCACACGGGAGAAACACCGTATATTTT. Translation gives CASSLASANSHGRNTVYF.

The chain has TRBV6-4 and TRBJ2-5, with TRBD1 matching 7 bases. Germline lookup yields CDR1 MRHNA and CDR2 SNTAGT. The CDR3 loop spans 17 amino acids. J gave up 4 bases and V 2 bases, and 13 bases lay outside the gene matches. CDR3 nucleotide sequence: TGTGCCAGCAGTGACCCGAAAGATAGGGGGCCCCGAGAGACCCAGTACTTC. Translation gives CASSDPKDRGPRETQYF.

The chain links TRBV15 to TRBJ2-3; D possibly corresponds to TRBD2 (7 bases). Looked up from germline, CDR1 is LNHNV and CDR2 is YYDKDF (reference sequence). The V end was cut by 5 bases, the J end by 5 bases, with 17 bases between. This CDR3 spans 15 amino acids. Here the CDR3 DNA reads TGTGCCACCAGCGGGCCCGGGGGGCATATAGATACGCAGTATTTT. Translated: CATSGPGGHIDTQYF. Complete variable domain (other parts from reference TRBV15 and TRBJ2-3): DAMVIQNPRYQVTQFGKPVTLSCSQTLNHNVMYWYQQKSSQAPKLLFHYYDKDFNNEADTPDNFQSRRPNTSFCFLDIRSPGLGDTAMYLCATSGPGGHIDTQYFGPGTRLTVL.

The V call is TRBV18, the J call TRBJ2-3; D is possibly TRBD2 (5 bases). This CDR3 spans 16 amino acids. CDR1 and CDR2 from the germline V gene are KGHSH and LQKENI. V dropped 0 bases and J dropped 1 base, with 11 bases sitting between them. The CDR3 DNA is TGTGCCAGCTCACCACCGTGGGGTAGCGGCACAGATACGCAGTATTTT. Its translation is CASSPPWGSGTDTQYF.

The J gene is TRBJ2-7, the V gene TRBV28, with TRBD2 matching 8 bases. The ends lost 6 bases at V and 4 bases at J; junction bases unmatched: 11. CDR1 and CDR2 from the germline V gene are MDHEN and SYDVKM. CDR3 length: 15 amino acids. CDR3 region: CASSPGGGVGYEQYF. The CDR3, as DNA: TGTGCCAGCAGCCCGGGAGGGGGAGTAGGATACGAGCAGTACTTC. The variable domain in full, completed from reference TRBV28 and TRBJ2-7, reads DVKVTQSSRYLVKRTGEKVFLECVQDMDHENMFWYRQDPGLGLRLIYFSYDVKMKEKGDIPEGYSVSREKKERFSLILESASTNQTSMYLCASSPGGGVGYEQYFGPGTRLTVT.

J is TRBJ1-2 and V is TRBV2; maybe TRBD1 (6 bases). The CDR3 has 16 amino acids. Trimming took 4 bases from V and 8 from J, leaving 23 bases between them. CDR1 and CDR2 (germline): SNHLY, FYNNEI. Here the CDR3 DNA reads TGTGCCAGCAGTGTCACTCCCGGGCAGGGGAGGGGAGGCTACACCTTC. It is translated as CASSVTPGQGRGGYTF.

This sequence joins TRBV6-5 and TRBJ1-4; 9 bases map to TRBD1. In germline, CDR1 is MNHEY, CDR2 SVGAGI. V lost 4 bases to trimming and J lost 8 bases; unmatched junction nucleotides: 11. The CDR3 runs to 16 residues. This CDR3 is CASSSKLDRGGEKLFF. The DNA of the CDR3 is TGTGCCAGCAGTTCAAAGTTGGACAGGGGAGGCGAAAAACTGTTTTTT.

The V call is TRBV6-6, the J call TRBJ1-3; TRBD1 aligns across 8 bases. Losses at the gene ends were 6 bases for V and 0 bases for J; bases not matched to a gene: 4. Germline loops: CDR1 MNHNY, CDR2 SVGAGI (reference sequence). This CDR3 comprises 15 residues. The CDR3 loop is CASRLTGGSGNTIYF. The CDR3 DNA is TGTGCCAGCAGGCTTACAGGGGGCTCTGGAAACACCATATATTTT.

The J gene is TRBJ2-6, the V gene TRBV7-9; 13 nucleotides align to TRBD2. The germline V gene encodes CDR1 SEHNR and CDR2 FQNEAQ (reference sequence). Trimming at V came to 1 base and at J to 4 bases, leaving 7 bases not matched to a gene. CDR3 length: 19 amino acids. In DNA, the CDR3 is TGTGCCAGCAGCTTAGAGACTAGCGGGGGGCGAGGAGGGGCCAACGTCCTGACTTTC. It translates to CASSLETSGGRGGANVLTF.

CDR3 protein: CASRGLAGVRNEQFF. The CDR3 coding sequence is TGTGCCAGCAGAGGACTAGCGGGAGTTCGTAATGAGCAGTTCTTC. The chain is built from TRBV6-1 and TRBJ2-1; TRBD2 matches at 13 bases. The CDR3 sequence is 15 residues long. Trimming took 6 bases from V and 7 from J; bases not matched to a gene: 6. Looked up from germline, CDR1 is MNHNS and CDR2 is SASEGT.

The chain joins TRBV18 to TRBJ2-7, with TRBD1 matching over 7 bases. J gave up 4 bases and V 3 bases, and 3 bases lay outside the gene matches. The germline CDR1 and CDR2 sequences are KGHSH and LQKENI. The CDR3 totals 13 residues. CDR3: CASSPGTVYEQYF. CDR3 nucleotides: TGTGCCAGCTCACCCGGGACAGTGTACGAGCAGTACTTC. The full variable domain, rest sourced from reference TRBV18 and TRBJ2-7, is NAGVMQNPRHLVRRRGQEARLRCSPMKGHSHVYWYRQLPEEGLKFMVYLQKENIIDESGMPKERFSAEFPKEGPSILRIQQVVRGDSAAYFCASSPGTVYEQYFGPGTRLTVT.

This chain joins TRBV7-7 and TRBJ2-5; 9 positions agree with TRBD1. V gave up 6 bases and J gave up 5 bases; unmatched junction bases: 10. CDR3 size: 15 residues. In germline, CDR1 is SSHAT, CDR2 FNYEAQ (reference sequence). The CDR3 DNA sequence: TGTGCCAGCAGAAGGACAGGGGCCAGGGGGGAGACCCAGTACTTC. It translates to CASRRTGARGETQYF.

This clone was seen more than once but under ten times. The CDR3 DNA sequence: TGTGCCAGCAGCTTGGGGGCAGTCGCAGCTTTCTTT. Protein product: CASSLGAVAAFF. V gene TRBV5-6 combines with J gene TRBJ1-1; D call uncertain. Trimming stripped 0 bases from V and 10 bases from J, with 10 bases between. This CDR3 contains 12 residues. The germline CDR1 and CDR2 sequences are SGHDT and YYEEEE.

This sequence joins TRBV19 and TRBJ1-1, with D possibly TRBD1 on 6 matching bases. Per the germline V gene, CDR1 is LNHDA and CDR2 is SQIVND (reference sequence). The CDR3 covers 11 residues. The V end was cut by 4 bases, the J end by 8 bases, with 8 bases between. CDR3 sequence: CASSKGVEAFF. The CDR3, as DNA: TGTGCCAGTAGTAAGGGGGTGGAAGCTTTCTTT.

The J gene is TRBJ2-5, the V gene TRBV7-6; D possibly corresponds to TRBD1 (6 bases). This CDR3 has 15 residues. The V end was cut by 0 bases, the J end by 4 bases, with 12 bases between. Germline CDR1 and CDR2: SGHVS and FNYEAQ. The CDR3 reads CASSLAPTRGETQYF. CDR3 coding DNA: TGTGCCAGCAGCTTAGCGCCAACCAGGGGAGAGACCCAGTACTTC.